The entry below describes one T cell receptor (beta chain). The antigen remains unidentified. The data originate from a study of T-cell reconstitution after alpha-beta-depleted transplantation in children. Unique molecular identifiers were built into the TCRbeta library. TCRdb reanalysed the PCR reads using MiXCR and keeps one entry per CDR3 protein. This table holds a few hundred thousand distinct CDR3 sequences, roughly 30% found once. V was clipped by 3 bases and J by 5 bases, with 7 bases between them. This CDR3 has 11 residues. From germline, CDR1 is DFQATT and CDR2 SNEGSKA (reference sequence). Whole-study results and caveats: It was reported that alpha-beta T cells came from several hundred expanded graft clones (about two months after transplant). Some patients' high day-60 TCRbeta diversity was attributed to recipient cells surviving conditioning.

The specimen comprised PBMCs, sampled before TCRalphabeta/CD19-depleted stem cell transplant. This chain joins TRBV20-1 and TRBJ2-5; D unclear. The clonotype was recovered from a boy younger than two with Wiskott-Aldrich syndrome, due to receive a stem cell transplant. The CDR3 protein is CSASKRETQYF. CDR3 in DNA: TGCAGTGCTAGTAAAAGGGAGACCCAGTACTTC.